This TCR beta chain was retrieved from a study of cytomegalovirus exposure and HLA in healthy donors (dated by TCRdb to about 2017). For the wider study: An earlier analysis of approximately 600 of the donors reported 250 to 350 Gb of sequence data and 117 million unique TCR beta sequences from 190 million or so T cells. Around 320 gigabases of sequencing data and some 85 million unique TCR sequences were included in an early release covering roughly 600 HLA-typed donors. Four or five DR-DQ haplotypes were handled as single units for association and clustering because linkage in the cohort was strong. Every discovery cohort repertoire had been produced on one sequencing platform. On average, around 200,000 unique TCR beta nucleotide sequences were sequenced per donor among about 400 genotyped donors of the cohort, with about 17% of those sequences being non-productive. A later genetic analysis took genome-wide SNP genotypes for 398 of the 666 donors and used that subset as a discovery cohort. Besides the first cohort of 500 to 700 subjects, a separate validation cohort made up of 120 or so different subjects was used. The genetic ancestry cluster associated with self-reported Caucasian donors included around four fifths of the 398 genotyped donors. To decide whether each TCR beta V gene segment behaved as functional or pseudogenic, an earlier analysis of approximately 590 of the donors relied on high-throughput TCR beta sequencing. A later analysis re-examined previously published TCR beta repertoires from more than 600 donors and added high-resolution HLA genotyping to investigate patterns of TCR occurrence. The study aimed to test whether signatures of past pathogen exposure could be identified by cataloging public T cell receptors. Class I and class II HLA loci were covered by the typing at four-digit resolution. The T cell repertoires of 666 subjects were profiled by immunosequencing and related to cytomegalovirus serostatus. High-throughput TCR immunosequencing, statistical association of individual TCRs with disease status, and machine learning were combined to predict cytomegalovirus infection status. Alongside the repertoire data, information on donor age, sex, ethnicity and CMV serostatus was compiled. Rather than using new phenotypic data, the later analysis identified candidate immune exposures from TCR beta sequences and from how often those sequences occurred across donors. The number of typed donors differed by locus: roughly 629-640 for A, B, C, DRB1 and DQB1; 522 for DQA1; some 610 for DPA1; and roughly 490 for DPB1.

In total, approximately 690 healthy bone marrow donors made up the cohort. At the time of sampling, every cohort member was nominally healthy, though immune exposures that went unrecorded were likely present. The donor tested CMV seropositive and was one of the 289 seropositive cohort members. A peripheral blood sample was collected from each donor, and TCR beta sequencing was performed on peripheral blood mononuclear cells. Genomic DNA extraction from the blood cell samples was performed with the Qiagen DNeasy Blood Extraction Kit. This clone was counted a few times. The antigen it binds to is not known. No much larger clone is present one base from it, and per-base qualities are unavailable. Libraries were made using the immunoSEQ multiplex PCR assay. For the multiplex PCR, a mixture combining 60 forward primers for TCR Vbeta segments and 13 reverse primers for TCR Jbeta segments was used. The CDR3 region of rearranged TCR beta genes was amplified from genomic DNA with a multiplex PCR assay. Amplified TCR beta libraries were sequenced as 87-base-pair reads on the Illumina HiSeq System. Turning to the authors' computational methods: A later analysis counted 65 million to 90 million unique TCR beta chains across the 550 to 700 repertoires, and roughly 9.9 million of these chains were shared by at least two donors. Raw reads were error-corrected and collapsed into unique sequences with a nearest-neighbor algorithm that merged closely related sequences to remove PCR and sequencing errors. Alignment of CDR3 sequences to IMGT reference sequences was used to assign V, D and J gene segments. For a sequence to be retained, a match of at least six nucleotides was required to both a V gene segment and a J gene segment. A rearrangement was called productive if the CDR3 had no stop codons and remained in frame with V and J, and every other rearrangement was called non-productive. CDR3 was defined by IMGT convention, running from the second conserved V-encoded cysteine to the conserved J-encoded phenylalanine. Sequences without an unambiguous match to a single V gene segment were excluded from the earlier analysis of about 600 of the donors. An earlier analysis of just under 600 of the donors called V segments functional above 56.7% productive rearrangements and segregating when the between-donor standard deviation exceeded 5%. A statistical classification framework was built to diagnose cytomegalovirus status from the catalog of TCR beta chain sequences. In a later analysis, TCR nucleotide sequences were compared against IMGT/GENE-DB human TR gene sequences so that V and J genes could be assigned. Using the TCRdist pipeline, a later analysis assigned CDR3 sequences along with most-parsimonious VDJ recombination scenarios. In a later analysis, each TCR beta chain was defined by its CDR3 amino acid sequence together with its V-gene family, and reads lacking a unique V-gene family were excluded. To address suspected cross-contamination and a sequencing artifact, a later analysis removed around 590 highly shared, low-generation-probability nucleotide sequences. A later analysis calculated a clonal expansion index for each public chain from normalized within-repertoire ranks of inferred template counts. A later analysis computed generation probabilities with a VDJ recombination model fitted to out-of-frame rearrangements, and checked the results against IGoR. A later analysis scored TCR-TCR, TCR-HLA and TCR-CMV co-occurrence with hypergeometric tests, applying a repertoire-size bias correction to TCR pairs. In a later analysis, false discovery rates were estimated by permuting HLA or CMV assignments 20 times. In a later analysis, co-occurring TCRs were grouped using DBSCAN, with TCRdist sequence similarity added in when clustering inside HLA-allele-positive subsets. Repertoires with fewer than 30,000 or more than 120,000 public chains were left out of co-occurrence clustering, as were a few repertoires with anomalous nucleotide sharing. Drawn from immuneACCESS, this table holds only the in-frame rearrangements with V and J called that TCRdb kept. Clones are partly lost; checked studies trace under half to an unresolved V gene and leave the rest unexplained. V and J calls and clone size are as listed in that table; D and trimming were resolved from the DNA. The sample profile shows 110,000 or so clones; under 70% of them were found once. Roughly 8.7% of the sample goes to the ten largest clones.

The paper's findings and limits, for the study overall: CMV serostatus was the only immune exposure information available for the cohort. The sequencing pipeline was judged likely to have produced a cluster of highly shared sequence variants as a technical artifact. A later analysis found that TCR association rates varied across HLA loci, with DRB1 alleles showing the most associated TCRs and HLA-C alleles the fewest. Correlated functional status among segregating V segments might reflect linkage disequilibrium, but an unknown experimental factor could not be ruled out. A further reported finding was that TCR beta sequences accurately predicted the HLA-A and HLA-B alleles for most subjects in the first cohort. At a false discovery rate of 0.05, a later analysis linked around 15,000 TCR beta sequences to specific HLA alleles. This cohort had only TCR beta chains sequenced, and the lack of alpha or paired-chain data limited which features could be detected. While some public TCRs were present in many individuals, most TCR sequences turned up only very rarely across donors. The classifier was reported to diagnose cytomegalovirus status with high specificity and sensitivity in both the original cohort and the validation cohort. A later analysis reported that several top co-occurrence clusters appeared linked to parvovirus B19, influenza, CMV and Epstein-Barr virus. The study listed 150 to 200 TCR beta chains as associated with cytomegalovirus. In a later analysis, HLA-associated TCR beta chains showed more clonal expansion and lower generation probabilities than non-associated chains that were equally common. Three of the identified cytomegalovirus-associated TCR beta chains were confirmed in vitro to be specific for cytomegalovirus antigens. A later genetic analysis associated a missense DCLRE1C variant with V-gene and J-gene trimming of TCR beta chains, and an independent cohort replicated the association. Because the 87-base-pair reads could not distinguish some IMGT-functional V segments, including TRBV6-2 and TRBV6-3, those segments were excluded. Sequencing depth was assumed to be roughly uniform across donors in the presence/absence analyses, though that assumption may not hold. Assigning TCR associations to individual alleles was difficult when HLA alleles, especially DR and DQ, strongly co-occurred. In an earlier analysis of fewer than 750 of the donors, most TCR beta V segments were observed in productive rearrangements about 87% or about 30% of the time, broadly matching IMGT annotations. According to a later genetic analysis, donors in an Asian-associated ancestry cluster had fewer N-insertions in productive TCRs than the approximately 610-donor mean. The earlier analysis of 587 of the donors excluded seventeen rarely observed V segments, including chromosome 9 orphons, because counts were too low. Because some donors lacked HLA typing at each locus, the association tests relied only on the typed subset. A later analysis found that most CMV-associated TCR beta chains appeared HLA-restricted, with HLA associations seemingly driven largely by CMV exposure. According to the authors, the approach could potentially be generalized to other disease states and immunological phenotypes.

The trim is 3 bases for V and 4 bases for J, with a gap of 20 bases between the germline ends. The CDR1 and CDR2 encoded by the germline V gene are SGHDT and YYEEEE. From cysteine to phenylalanine, the CDR3 is 17 amino acids long. Just CDR3 DNA is preserved here, 51 bases in frame from base 1. This sequence originates from a man aged 18 to 29 in good health and CMV-seropositive. Recombination connected TRBV5-6 to TRBJ1-5; the D segment could be TRBD1, given 6 matching bases. The material sequenced was PBMCs. The CDR3 region reads CASSYAGQTDWNQPQHF. The bases read TGTGCCAGCAGCTACGCCGGACAGACTGATTGGAATCAGCCCCAGCATTTT.